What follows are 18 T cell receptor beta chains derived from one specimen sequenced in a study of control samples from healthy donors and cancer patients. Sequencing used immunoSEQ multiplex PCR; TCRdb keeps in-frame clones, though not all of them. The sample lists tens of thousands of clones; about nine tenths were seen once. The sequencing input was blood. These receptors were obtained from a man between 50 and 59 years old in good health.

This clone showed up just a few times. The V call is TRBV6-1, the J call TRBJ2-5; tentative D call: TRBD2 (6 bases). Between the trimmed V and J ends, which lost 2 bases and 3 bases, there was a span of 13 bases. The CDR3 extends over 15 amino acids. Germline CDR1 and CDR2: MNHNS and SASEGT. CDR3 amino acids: CASSEIGRREETQYF. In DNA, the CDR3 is TGTGCCAGCAGTGAAATCGGCAGGAGGGAAGAGACCCAGTACTTC.

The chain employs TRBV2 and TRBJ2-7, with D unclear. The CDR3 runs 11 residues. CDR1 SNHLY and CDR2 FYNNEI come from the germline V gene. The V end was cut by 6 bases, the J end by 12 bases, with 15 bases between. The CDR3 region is CASRSPSPGYF. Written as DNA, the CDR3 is TGTGCCAGCAGGTCCCCGTCTCCCGGGTACTTC. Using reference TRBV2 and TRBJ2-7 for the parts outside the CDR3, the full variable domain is EPEVTQTPSHQVTQMGQEVILRCVPISNHLYFYWYRQILGQKVEFLVSFYNNEISEKSEIFDDQFSVERPDGSNFTLKIRSTKLEDSAMYFCASRSPSPGYFGPGTRLTVT.

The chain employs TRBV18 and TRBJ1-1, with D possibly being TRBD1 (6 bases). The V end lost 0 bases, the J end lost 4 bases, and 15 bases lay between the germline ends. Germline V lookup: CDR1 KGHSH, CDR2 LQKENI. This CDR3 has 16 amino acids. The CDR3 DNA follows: TGTGCCAGCTCACCACCTGGGGGCCCGGGTAGCACTGAAGCTTTCTTT. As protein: CASSPPGGPGSTEAFF.

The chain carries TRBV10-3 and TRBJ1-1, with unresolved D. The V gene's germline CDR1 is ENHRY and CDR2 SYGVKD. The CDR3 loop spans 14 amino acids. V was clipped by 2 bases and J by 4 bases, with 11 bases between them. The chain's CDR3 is CAISEREGRTEAFF. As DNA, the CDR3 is TGTGCCATCAGTGAGCGAGAGGGTCGCACTGAAGCTTTCTTT.

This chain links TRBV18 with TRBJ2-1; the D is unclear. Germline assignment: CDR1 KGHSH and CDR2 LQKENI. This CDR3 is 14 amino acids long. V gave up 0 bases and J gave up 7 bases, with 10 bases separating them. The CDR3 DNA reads TGTGCCAGCTCACCACCACTTCGGTTTAATGAGCAGTTCTTC. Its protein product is CASSPPLRFNEQFF.

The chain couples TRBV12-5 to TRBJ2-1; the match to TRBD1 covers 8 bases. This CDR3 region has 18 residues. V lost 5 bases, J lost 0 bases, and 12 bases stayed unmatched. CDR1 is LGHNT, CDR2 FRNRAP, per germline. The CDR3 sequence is CASGPTGTGLSSYNEQFF. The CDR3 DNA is TGTGCTAGTGGTCCCACCGGGACAGGACTAAGCTCCTACAATGAGCAGTTCTTC.

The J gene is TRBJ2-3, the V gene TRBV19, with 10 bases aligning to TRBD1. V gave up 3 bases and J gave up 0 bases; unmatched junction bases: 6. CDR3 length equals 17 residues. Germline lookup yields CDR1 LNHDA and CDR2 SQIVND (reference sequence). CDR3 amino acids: CASSILGQGLSTDTQYF. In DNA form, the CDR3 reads TGTGCCAGTAGTATCTTGGGACAGGGGCTCAGCACAGATACGCAGTATTTT.

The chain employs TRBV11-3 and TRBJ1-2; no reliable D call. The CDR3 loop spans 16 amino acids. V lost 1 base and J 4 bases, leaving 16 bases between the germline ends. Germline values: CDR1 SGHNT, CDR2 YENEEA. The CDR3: CASSLVFGQVSYGYTF. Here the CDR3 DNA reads TGTGCCAGCAGCTTAGTATTTGGGCAGGTTTCCTATGGCTACACCTTC.

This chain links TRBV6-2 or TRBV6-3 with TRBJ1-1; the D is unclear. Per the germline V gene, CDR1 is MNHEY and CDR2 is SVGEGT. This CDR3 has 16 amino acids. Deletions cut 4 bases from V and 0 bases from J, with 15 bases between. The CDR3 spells CASSSSLGRVNTEAFF. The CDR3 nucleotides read TGTGCCAGCAGTTCCTCCCTTGGGCGAGTGAACACTGAAGCTTTCTTT.

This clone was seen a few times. CDR3 sequence (DNA): TGTGCCAGCAGCCAGTGGGCGAGGCGGGTGCTGGGATCCTACAATGAGCAGTTCTTC. As protein: CASSQWARRVLGSYNEQFF. The chain has TRBV14 and TRBJ2-1, with D perhaps TRBD2 (5 bases). V lost 3 bases and J lost 1, with 22 bases in between. The CDR3 has 19 residues. Germline CDR1 is SGHDN and CDR2 is FVKESK.

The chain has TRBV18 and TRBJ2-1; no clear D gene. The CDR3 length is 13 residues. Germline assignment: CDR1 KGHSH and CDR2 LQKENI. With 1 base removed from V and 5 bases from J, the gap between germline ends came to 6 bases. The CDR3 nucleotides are TGTGCCAGCTCACCACGGGCAGACAATGAGCAGTTCTTC. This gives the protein CASSPRADNEQFF.

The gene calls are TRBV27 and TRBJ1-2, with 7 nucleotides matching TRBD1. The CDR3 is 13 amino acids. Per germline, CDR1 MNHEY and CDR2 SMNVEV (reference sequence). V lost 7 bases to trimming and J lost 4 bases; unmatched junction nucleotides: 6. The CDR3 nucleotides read TGTGCCAGCACCCCTGGGACAGCCTATGGCTACACCTTC. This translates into CASTPGTAYGYTF.

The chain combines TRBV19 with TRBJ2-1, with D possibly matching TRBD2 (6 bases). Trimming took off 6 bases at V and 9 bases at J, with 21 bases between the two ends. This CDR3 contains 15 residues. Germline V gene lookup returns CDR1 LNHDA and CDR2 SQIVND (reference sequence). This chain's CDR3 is CASRGLGLDITEQFF. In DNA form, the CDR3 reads TGTGCCAGTAGGGGCCTGGGACTCGATATAACTGAGCAGTTCTTC.

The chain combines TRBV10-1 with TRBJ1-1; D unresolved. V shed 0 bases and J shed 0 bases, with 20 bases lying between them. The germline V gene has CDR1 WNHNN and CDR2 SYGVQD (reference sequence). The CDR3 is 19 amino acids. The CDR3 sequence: CASSESNSKLSYMNTEAFF. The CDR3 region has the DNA TGCGCCAGCAGTGAGTCAAACAGCAAACTATCTTACATGAACACTGAAGCTTTCTTT.

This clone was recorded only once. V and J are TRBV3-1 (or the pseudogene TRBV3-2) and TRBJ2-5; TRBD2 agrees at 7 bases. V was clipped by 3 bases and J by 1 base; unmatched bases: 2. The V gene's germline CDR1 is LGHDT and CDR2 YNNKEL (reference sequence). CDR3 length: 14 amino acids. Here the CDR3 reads CASSHWTSQETQYF. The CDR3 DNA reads TGTGCCAGCAGCCACTGGACTAGCCAAGAGACCCAGTACTTC.

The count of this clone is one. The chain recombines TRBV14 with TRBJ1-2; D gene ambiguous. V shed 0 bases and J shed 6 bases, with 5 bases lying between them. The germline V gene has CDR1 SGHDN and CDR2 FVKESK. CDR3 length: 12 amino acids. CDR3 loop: CASSQDFHGYTF. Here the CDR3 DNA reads TGTGCCAGCAGCCAAGACTTCCATGGCTACACCTTC.

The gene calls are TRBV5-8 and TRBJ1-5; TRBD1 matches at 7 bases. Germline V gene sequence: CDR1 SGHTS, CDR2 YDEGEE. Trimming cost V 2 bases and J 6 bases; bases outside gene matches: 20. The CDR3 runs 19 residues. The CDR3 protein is CASSLVWSTGRGVFQPQHF. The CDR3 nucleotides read TGTGCCAGCAGCTTAGTCTGGTCAACAGGCAGGGGGGTCTTTCAGCCCCAGCATTTT.

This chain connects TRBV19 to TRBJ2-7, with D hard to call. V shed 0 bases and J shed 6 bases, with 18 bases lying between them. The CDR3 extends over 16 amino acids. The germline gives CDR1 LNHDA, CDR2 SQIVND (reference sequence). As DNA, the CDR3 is TGTGCCAGTAGTATAGATCGGTTGGCAGGCCCTAGCGAGCAGTACTTC. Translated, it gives CASSIDRLAGPSEQYF.